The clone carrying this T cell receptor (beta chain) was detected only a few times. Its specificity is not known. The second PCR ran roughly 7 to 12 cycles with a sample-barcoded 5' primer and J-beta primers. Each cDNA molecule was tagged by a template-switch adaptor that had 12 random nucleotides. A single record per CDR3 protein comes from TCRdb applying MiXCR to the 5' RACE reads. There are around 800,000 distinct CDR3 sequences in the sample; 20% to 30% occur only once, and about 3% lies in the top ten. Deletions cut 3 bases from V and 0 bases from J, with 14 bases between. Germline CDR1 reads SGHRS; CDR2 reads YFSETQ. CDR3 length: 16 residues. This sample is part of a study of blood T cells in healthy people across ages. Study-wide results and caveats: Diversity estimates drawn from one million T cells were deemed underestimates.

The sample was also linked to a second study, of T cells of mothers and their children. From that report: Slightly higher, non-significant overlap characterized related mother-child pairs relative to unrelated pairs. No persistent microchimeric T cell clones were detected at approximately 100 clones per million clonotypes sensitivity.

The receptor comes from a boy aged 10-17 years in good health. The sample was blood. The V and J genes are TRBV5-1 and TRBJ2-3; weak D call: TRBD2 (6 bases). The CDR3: CASSWRDSSSTDTQYF. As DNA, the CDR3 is TGCGCCAGCAGCTGGCGGGACTCCTCTAGCACAGATACGCAGTATTTT.